This T cell receptor (beta chain) was obtained from a study of T cell responses to AZD1222 COVID-19 vaccine. The CDR3 loop spans 11 amino acids. Trimming shortened V by 6 bases and J by 5 bases, and 4 bases separated the two germline ends. The V gene's germline CDR1 is MNHEY and CDR2 SMNVEV (reference sequence). The assay was immunoSEQ multiplex PCR, and TCRdb's table has in-frame clones only and misses some. The repertoire has approximately 150,000 clones, 85% to 95% of them found once; the top ten carry about 1%. The V gene is TRBV27, the J gene TRBJ1-4; no clear D. This TCR was sampled from an adult in good health. The material was peripheral blood, obtained on day 0 of AZD1222 vaccination. The CDR3 spells CASRWNEKLFF. CDR3 nucleotide sequence: TGTGCCAGCAGATGGAATGAAAAACTGTTTTTT.